These 20 T cell receptor beta chains originate from one sample sequenced in a study of blood T cells in healthy people across ages. For the second PCR, which ran for about 7 to 11 cycles, a sample-barcoded 5' primer and a J-beta primer mix were used. One entry per CDR3 protein results from TCRdb running MiXCR on the 5' RACE reads. Here the sample spans hundreds of thousands of distinct CDR3 sequences, 25% being singletons. Separately, the same data were catalogued under a study of T cells of mothers and their children.

Sequenced input: blood. The receptors come from a boy between 10 and 17 years old in good health.

This chain connects TRBV6-1 to TRBJ2-2; 7 bases line up with TRBD2. CDR3 length: 14 amino acids. With V trimmed by 1 base and J by 4 bases, 0 bases remained unmatched. Germline V gene sequence: CDR1 MNHNS, CDR2 SASEGT. CDR3 in DNA: TGTGCCAGCAGTGAAGGGACTAGCACCGGGGAGCTGTTTTTT. Translated: CASSEGTSTGELFF.

The V gene is TRBV27, the J gene TRBJ1-6; D call uncertain. CDR3 length equals 14 residues. CDR1 is MNHEY and CDR2 is SMNVEV in the germline V gene (reference sequence). V was cut by 3 bases and J by 5 bases, with 8 bases left in between. The CDR3 region has the DNA TGTGCCAGCAGTTTCGCGGGGAATAATTCACCCCTCCACTTT. Protein product: CASSFAGNNSPLHF.

The chain carries TRBV4-2 and TRBJ2-2; 13 nucleotides match TRBD2. CDR1 is LGHNA and CDR2 is YNFKEQ in the germline V gene. The length of the CDR3 is 18 residues. V lost 3 bases, J lost 1 base, and 5 bases stayed unmatched. In DNA, the CDR3 is TGTGCCAGCAGCCACGCCCGACTAGCGGGGGGGAACACCGGGGAGCTGTTTTTT. This gives the protein CASSHARLAGGNTGELFF.

The chain combines TRBV9 with TRBJ2-1; D could derive from TRBD1 or TRBD2 (5 bases each). Trimming stripped 0 bases from V and 2 bases from J, with 15 bases between. Germline-derived CDR1 and CDR2 are SGDLS and YYNGEE. The CDR3 consists of 17 residues. The CDR3 sequence: CASSVAPPSRAYNEQFF. DNA of the CDR3: TGTGCCAGCAGCGTAGCCCCTCCTAGCAGGGCCTACAATGAGCAGTTCTTC.

As regards this clonotype: A much larger clonotype is one base distant, so this may be a read error. CDR3 sequence (DNA): TGCGCCAGCAGCTTGCACCAAGAGACCCAGTACTTC. Translated, it gives CASSLHQETQYF. The chain combines TRBV5-1 with TRBJ2-5; D gene ambiguous. From germline, CDR1 is SGHRS and CDR2 YFSETQ. The CDR3 is 12 amino acids. Trimming pared 1 base from V and 0 bases from J, leaving 1 base between.

There are a few counts of this clonotype. The chain couples TRBV20-1 to TRBJ1-4; perhaps TRBD1 as D (6 bases). V was pared by 5 bases and J by 5 bases, with 18 bases between. The CDR3 length is 15 residues. The germline V gene has CDR1 DFQATT and CDR2 SNEGSKA (reference sequence). CDR3 amino acids: CSARPRDNGNEKLFF. The CDR3 DNA is TGCAGTGCTCGCCCCAGGGACAACGGAAATGAAAAACTGTTTTTT.

The V call is TRBV20-1, the J call TRBJ2-7; 9 bases fit TRBD2. CDR3 size: 14 residues. Looked up from germline, CDR1 is DFQATT and CDR2 is SNEGSKA (reference sequence). J gave up 6 bases and V 5 bases, and 11 bases lay outside the gene matches. The CDR3 region has the DNA TGCAGTGCTTCACAGACTAGCGGAGGGGGCGAGCAGTACTTC. Translation gives CSASQTSGGGEQYF.

The chain employs TRBV4-1 and TRBJ2-4; 7 bases line up with TRBD2. V lost 2 bases and J lost 5; bases outside the gene matches: 6. Germline V lookup: CDR1 MGHRA, CDR2 YSYEKL. This CDR3 is 15 amino acids long. Here the CDR3 DNA reads TGCGCCAGCAGCCAAATGGGGGGGACCCAAAACATTCAGTACTTC. This codes for CASSQMGGTQNIQYF.

The chain combines TRBV5-1 with TRBJ2-3; no clear D. The CDR3 has 14 residues. V gave up 0 bases and J gave up 2 bases, with 7 bases separating them. CDR1 SGHRS and CDR2 YFSETQ come from the germline V gene. In DNA form, the CDR3 reads TGCGCCAGCAGCTTGGTTGGAGTCACAGATACGCAGTATTTT. It is translated as CASSLVGVTDTQYF. The full variable domain, rest sourced from reference TRBV5-1 and TRBJ2-3, is KAGVTQTPRYLIKTRGQQVTLSCSPISGHRSVSWYQQTPGQGLQFLFEYFSETQRNKGNFPGRFSGRQFSNSRSEMNVSTLELGDSALYLCASSLVGVTDTQYFGPGTRLTVL.

This chain connects TRBV20-1 to TRBJ2-5; D call uncertain. Trimming pared 5 bases from V and 1 base from J, leaving 11 bases between. Germline V lookup: CDR1 DFQATT, CDR2 SNEGSKA (reference sequence). The CDR3 totals 13 residues. CDR3 nucleotides: TGCAGTGCTGCCCCCGGTCCCCAAGAGACCCAGTACTTC. Amino acid sequence: CSAAPGPQETQYF.

The chain employs TRBV6-6 and TRBJ2-1, with D tentatively TRBD1 or TRBD2 (5 bases each). V was cut by 4 bases and J by 4 bases, with 11 bases left in between. CDR3 size: 14 residues. Germline values: CDR1 MNHNY, CDR2 SVGAGI (reference sequence). The CDR3 bases are TGTGCCAGCAGTTCAGGGACCAATTACAATGAGCAGTTCTTC. This gives the protein CASSSGTNYNEQFF.

The chain couples TRBV7-2 to TRBJ1-2; 11 positions agree with TRBD1. Germline assignment: CDR1 SGHTA and CDR2 FQGNSA. V shed 5 bases, J shed 3 bases, and the junction held 5 bases outside the gene matches. CDR3 length equals 15 residues. In DNA form, the CDR3 reads TGTGCCAGCAGCGCGGGGACAGGGGGTCACTATGGCTACACCTTC. Translated, it gives CASSAGTGGHYGYTF. Supplemented by reference TRBV7-2 and TRBJ1-2, the full variable domain reads GAGVSQSPSNKVTEKGKDVELRCDPISGHTALYWYRQSLGQGLEFLIYFQGNSAPDKSGLPSDRFSAERTGGSVSTLTIQRTQQEDSAVYLCASSAGTGGHYGYTFGSGTRLTVV.

V gene TRBV28 combines with J gene TRBJ2-5; 8 bases agree with TRBD1. The J call may be faulty, since TRBJ2-7 better matches the DNA end. The CDR3 is 16 residues long. Germline loops: CDR1 MDHEN, CDR2 SYDVKM. The CDR3 nucleotides are TGTGCCAGCAGTTGGGACAGGCTAGAGTTCGATTACGAGCAGTACTTC. This codes for CASSWDRLEFDYEQYF.

The chain is built from TRBV12-3 or TRBV12-4 and TRBJ2-1; D might be TRBD1 or TRBD2, each matching 5 bases. Trimming shortened V by 5 bases and J by 3 bases, and 11 bases separated the two germline ends. The CDR3 runs 14 residues. CDR3 residues: CASSQGPLYNEQFF. CDR3 nucleotide sequence: TGTGCCAGCAGTCAGGGACCCCTCTACAATGAGCAGTTCTTC.

The chain has TRBV29-1 and TRBJ1-2; no clear D gene. Per germline, CDR1 SQVTM and CDR2 ANQGSEA. There are 13 residues in the CDR3. V lost 1 base and J lost 4, with 10 bases in between. CDR3 sequence (DNA): TGCAGCGTTGAAGGTCCGGGAACCTATGGCTACACCTTC. It translates to CSVEGPGTYGYTF.

CDR3 nucleotides: TGTGCCACCAGCAGCGGGACAGGCATATACGAGCAGTACTTC. It specifies CATSSGTGIYEQYF. The chain is built from TRBV15 and TRBJ2-5, with TRBD1 matching over 8 bases. The J call is doubtful: the DNA matches TRBJ2-7 better. Germline CDR1 reads LNHNV; CDR2 reads YYDKDF (reference sequence). The CDR3 sequence is 14 residues long.

A few counts support this clonotype. The chain links TRBV28 to TRBJ2-7; unclear D gene. This CDR3 region has 11 residues. Germline V lookup: CDR1 MDHEN, CDR2 SYDVKM. The V gene lost 4 bases and the J gene lost 5 bases, with 6 bases spanning the gap. The chain's CDR3 is CASSSYNEQYF. The CDR3, as DNA: TGTGCCAGCAGTTCATACAACGAGCAGTACTTC.

This clonotype was counted many times. The rearrangement uses TRBV5-5 and TRBJ2-5, with 7 bases fitting TRBD1. CDR3 size: 13 residues. Per germline, CDR1 SGHKS and CDR2 YYEKEE (reference sequence). V dropped 1 base and J dropped 5; count of bases not matched to a gene: 2. The CDR3 coding sequence is TGTGCCAGCAGCTTGAGGGGGCTGGAGACCCAGTACTTC. Translated: CASSLRGLETQYF.

CDR3 nucleotides: TGTGCCAGCAGTTTCTACAGGGGTCGGGGCTACACCTTC. Translating it yields CASSFYRGRGYTF. V and J are TRBV28 and TRBJ1-2; 7 positions agree with TRBD1. The V and J ends lost 3 bases and 8 bases, in that order; junction bases with no gene match: 6. Germline CDR1 reads MDHEN; CDR2 reads SYDVKM. There are 13 residues in the CDR3.

The CDR3 is CASSQGSRGAQKDTQYF. Here the CDR3 DNA reads TGCGCCAGCAGCCAAGGATCTCGGGGAGCTCAGAAAGATACGCAGTATTTT. The gene calls are TRBV4-1 and TRBJ2-3; a weak D match, TRBD2 (5 bases). Germline CDR1 reads MGHRA; CDR2 reads YSYEKL. Trimming stripped 1 base from V and 5 bases from J, with 19 bases between. This CDR3 has 17 amino acids.